Described below is a single TCR beta chain sequence and its context. The data derive from a study of blood T cell repertoires in COVID-19. Study-wide context: COVID-19 samples collected from the United States, Italy and Spain covered acute and convalescent phases. PBMCs, B-cell-depleted T cells, or T cells were the source of the cDNA or gDNA that made up the material.

Study processing details: The assay estimated nucleated cells by amplifying reference gene primers. Data came from immunoSEQ multiplex PCR; TCRdb stores just in-frame clones and leaves some out. That table supplies the V and J calls and clone size; D and trimming were determined from the DNA. The sample consists of some 180,000 clones, around 87% of them appearing once. Participant reports of clinical history set cohort assignment. Deletions cut 4 bases from V and 7 bases from J, with 19 bases between. The V gene's germline CDR1 is LGHDT and CDR2 YNNKEL (reference sequence). CDR3 size: 15 residues. The chain recombines TRBV3-1 (or the pseudogene TRBV3-2) with TRBJ1-2; no reliable D call. Sample: PBMCs or T cells enriched from blood (not recorded which). This TCR was sampled from a woman in her forties in a cohort exposed to, infected with or recovered from COVID-19 (not recorded which). CDR3 nucleotide sequence: TGTGCCAGCAGCCCGCATCCGGGGTTGGTCGGTGGCTACACCTTC. Its protein is CASSPHPGLVGGYTF.